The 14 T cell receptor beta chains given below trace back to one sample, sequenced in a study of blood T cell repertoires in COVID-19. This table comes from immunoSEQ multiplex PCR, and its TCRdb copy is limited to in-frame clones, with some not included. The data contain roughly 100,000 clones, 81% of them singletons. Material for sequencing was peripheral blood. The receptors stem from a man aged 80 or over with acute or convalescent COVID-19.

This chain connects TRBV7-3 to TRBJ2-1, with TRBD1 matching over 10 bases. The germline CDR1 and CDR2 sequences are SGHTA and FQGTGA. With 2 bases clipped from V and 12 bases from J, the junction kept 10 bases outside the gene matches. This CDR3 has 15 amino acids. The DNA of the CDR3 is TGTGCCAGCAGCTTATCCGGGACAGGGGATAGCTGGCAGTTCTTC. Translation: CASSLSGTGDSWQFF.

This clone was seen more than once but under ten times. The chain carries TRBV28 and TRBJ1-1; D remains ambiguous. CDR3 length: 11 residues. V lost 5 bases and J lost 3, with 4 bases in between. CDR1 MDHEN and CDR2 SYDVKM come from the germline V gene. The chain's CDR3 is CASSRYTEAFF. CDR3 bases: TGTGCCAGCAGTCGTTACACTGAAGCTTTCTTT.

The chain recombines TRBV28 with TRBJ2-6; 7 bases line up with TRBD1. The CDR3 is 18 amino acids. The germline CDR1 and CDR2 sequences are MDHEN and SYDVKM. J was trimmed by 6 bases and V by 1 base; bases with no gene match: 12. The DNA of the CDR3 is TGTGCCAGCAGTTTATCTGGGACAGCAGCTACTGAGGCCAACGTCCTGACTTTC. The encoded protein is CASSLSGTAATEANVLTF. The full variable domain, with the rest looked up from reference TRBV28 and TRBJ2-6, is DVKVTQSSRYLVKRTGEKVFLECVQDMDHENMFWYRQDPGLGLRLIYFSYDVKMKEKGDIPEGYSVSREKKERFSLILESASTNQTSMYLCASSLSGTAATEANVLTFGAGSRLTVL.

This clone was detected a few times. The CDR3 spells CASRFQGDEQYF. In nucleotides, the CDR3 is TGTGCCAGCAGGTTCCAGGGGGACGAGCAGTACTTC. V gene TRBV7-9 combines with J gene TRBJ2-7; the match to TRBD1 covers 7 bases. Germline values: CDR1 SEHNR, CDR2 FQNEAQ (reference sequence). The CDR3 sequence is 12 residues long. The J segment lost 5 bases and the V segment lost 6 bases, leaving 4 bases of the junction unmatched.

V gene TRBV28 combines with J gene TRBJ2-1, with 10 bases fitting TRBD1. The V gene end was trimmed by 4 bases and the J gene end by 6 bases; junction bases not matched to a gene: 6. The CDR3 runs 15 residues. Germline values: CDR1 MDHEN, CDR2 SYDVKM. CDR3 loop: CASSSTGQGSNEQFF. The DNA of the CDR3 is TGTGCCAGCAGTTCCACGGGACAGGGGTCCAATGAGCAGTTCTTC.

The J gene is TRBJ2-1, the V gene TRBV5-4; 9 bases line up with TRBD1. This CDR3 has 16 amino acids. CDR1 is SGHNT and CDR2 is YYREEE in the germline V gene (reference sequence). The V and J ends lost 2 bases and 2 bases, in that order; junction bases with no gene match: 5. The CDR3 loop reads CASSLGTGSTYNEQFF. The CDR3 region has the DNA TGTGCCAGCAGCTTAGGGACAGGGTCGACCTACAATGAGCAGTTCTTC.

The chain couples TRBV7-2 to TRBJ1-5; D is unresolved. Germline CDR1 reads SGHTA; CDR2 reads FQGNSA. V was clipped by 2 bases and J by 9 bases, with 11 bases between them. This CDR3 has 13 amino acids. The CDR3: CASSLTPVGPQHF. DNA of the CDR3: TGTGCCAGCAGCTTAACTCCGGTTGGGCCCCAGCATTTT.

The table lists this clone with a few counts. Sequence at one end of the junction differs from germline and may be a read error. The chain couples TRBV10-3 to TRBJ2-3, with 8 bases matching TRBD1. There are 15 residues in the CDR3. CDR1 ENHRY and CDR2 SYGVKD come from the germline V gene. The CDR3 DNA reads TGTGCCATCACTGAGACAGGGGCTAACACAGATACGCAGTATTTT. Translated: CAITETGANTDTQYF.

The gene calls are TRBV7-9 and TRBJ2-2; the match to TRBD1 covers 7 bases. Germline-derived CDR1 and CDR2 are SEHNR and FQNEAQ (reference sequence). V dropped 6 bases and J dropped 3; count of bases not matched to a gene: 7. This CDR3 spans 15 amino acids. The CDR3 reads CASRPGGGDTGELFF. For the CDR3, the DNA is TGTGCCAGCAGACCAGGGGGTGGGGACACCGGGGAGCTGTTTTTT.

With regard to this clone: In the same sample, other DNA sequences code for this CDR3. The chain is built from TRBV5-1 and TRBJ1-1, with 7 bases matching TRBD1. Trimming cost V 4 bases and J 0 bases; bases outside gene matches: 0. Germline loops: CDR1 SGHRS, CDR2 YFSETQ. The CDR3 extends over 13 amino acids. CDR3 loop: CASSGQVNTEAFF. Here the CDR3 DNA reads TGCGCCAGCAGCGGACAGGTGAACACTGAAGCTTTCTTT.

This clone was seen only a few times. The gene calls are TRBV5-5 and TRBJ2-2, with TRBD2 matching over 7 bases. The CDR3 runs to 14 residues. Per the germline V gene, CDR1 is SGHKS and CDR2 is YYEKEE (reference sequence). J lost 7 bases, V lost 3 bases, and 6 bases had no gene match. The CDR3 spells CASSWRGSGGELFF. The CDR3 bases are TGTGCCAGCAGCTGGCGCGGGAGCGGCGGGGAGCTGTTTTTT.

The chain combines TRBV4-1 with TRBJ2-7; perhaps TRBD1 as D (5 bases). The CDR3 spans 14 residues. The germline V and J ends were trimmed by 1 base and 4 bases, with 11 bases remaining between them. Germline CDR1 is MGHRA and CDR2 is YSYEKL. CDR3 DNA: TGCGCCAGCAGCCAAGGACAGCCTTTATACGAGCAGTACTTC. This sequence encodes CASSQGQPLYEQYF.

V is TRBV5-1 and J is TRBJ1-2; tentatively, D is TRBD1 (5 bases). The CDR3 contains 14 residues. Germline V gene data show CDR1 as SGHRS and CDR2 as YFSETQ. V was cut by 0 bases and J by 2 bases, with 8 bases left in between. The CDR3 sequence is CASSLEGINYGYTF. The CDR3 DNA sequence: TGCGCCAGCAGCTTGGAGGGGATAAACTATGGCTACACCTTC.

CDR3 protein: CASSQGAAQPQHF. Here the CDR3 DNA reads TGTGCCAGCTCCCAGGGGGCGGCCCAGCCCCAGCATTTT. The rearrangement links TRBV18 to TRBJ1-5, with 8 bases fitting TRBD1. CDR1 KGHSH and CDR2 LQKENI come from the germline V gene. Trimming cost V 6 bases and J 7 bases; bases outside gene matches: 5. There are 13 residues in the CDR3.